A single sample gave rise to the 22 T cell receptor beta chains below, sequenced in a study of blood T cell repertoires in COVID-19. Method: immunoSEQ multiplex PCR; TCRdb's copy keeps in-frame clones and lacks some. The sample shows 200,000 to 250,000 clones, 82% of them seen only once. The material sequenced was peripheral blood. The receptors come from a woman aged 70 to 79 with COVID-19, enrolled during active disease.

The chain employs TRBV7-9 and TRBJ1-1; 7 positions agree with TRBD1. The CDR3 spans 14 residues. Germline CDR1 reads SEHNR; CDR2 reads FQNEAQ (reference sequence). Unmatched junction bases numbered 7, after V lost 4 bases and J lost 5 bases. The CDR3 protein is CASSSDREGTEAFF. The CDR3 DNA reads TGTGCCAGCAGCTCCGACAGGGAAGGGACTGAAGCTTTCTTT. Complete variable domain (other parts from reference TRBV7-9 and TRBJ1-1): DTGVSQNPRHKITKRGQNVTFRCDPISEHNRLYWYRQTLGQGPEFLTYFQNEAQLEKSRLLSDRFSAERPKGSFSTLEIQRTEQGDSAMYLCASSSDREGTEAFFGQGTRLTVV.

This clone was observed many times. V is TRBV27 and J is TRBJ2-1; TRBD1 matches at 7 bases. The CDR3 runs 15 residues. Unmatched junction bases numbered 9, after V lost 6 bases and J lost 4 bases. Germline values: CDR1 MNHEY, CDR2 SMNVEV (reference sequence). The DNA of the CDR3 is TGTGCCAGCAGCCGTGGAGGACAGGCTTACAATGAGCAGTTCTTC. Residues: CASSRGGQAYNEQFF.

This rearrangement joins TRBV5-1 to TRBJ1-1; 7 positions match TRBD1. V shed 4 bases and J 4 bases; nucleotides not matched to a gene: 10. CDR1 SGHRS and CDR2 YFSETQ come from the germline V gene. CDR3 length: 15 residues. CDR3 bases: TGCGCCAGCAGCCTCCTAGGGGGCAAAAGCACTGAAGCTTTCTTT. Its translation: CASSLLGGKSTEAFF.

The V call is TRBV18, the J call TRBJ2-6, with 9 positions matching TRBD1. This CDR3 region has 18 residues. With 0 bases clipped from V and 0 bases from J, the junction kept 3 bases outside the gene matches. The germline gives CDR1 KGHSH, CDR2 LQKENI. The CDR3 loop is CASSPPGQGLSGANVLTF. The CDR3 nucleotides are TGTGCCAGCTCACCACCGGGACAGGGTCTCTCTGGGGCCAACGTCCTGACTTTC.

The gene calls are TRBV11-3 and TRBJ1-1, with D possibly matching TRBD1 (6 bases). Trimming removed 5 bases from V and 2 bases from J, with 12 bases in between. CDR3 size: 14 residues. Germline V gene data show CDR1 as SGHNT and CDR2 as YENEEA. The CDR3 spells CASSQGGRNTEAFF. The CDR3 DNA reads TGTGCCAGCAGCCAAGGGGGTAGAAACACTGAAGCTTTCTTT.

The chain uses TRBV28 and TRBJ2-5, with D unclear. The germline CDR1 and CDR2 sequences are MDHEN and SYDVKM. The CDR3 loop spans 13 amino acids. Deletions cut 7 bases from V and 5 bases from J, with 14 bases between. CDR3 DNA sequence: TGTGCCAGCACTCCAGGTCTTGGGGAGACCCAGTACTTC. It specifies CASTPGLGETQYF.

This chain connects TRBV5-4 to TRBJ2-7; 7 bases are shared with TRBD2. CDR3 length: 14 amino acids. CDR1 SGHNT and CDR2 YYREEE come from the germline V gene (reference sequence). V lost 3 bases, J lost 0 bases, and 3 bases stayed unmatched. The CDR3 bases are TGTGCCAGCAGCTCCGGGAGGAGCTCCTACGAGCAGTACTTC. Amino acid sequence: CASSSGRSSYEQYF.

CDR3 in DNA: TGCGCCAGCAGCATCACCGGGACAGGACAAGAGACCCAGTACTTC. This gives the protein CASSITGTGQETQYF. This sequence joins TRBV5-1 and TRBJ2-5; TRBD1 aligns across 8 bases. With V trimmed by 4 bases and J by 2 bases, 7 bases remained unmatched. This CDR3 is built from 15 residues. Germline lookup yields CDR1 SGHRS and CDR2 YFSETQ. The complete variable domain, with remaining parts taken from reference TRBV5-1 and TRBJ2-5, reads KAGVTQTPRYLIKTRGQQVTLSCSPISGHRSVSWYQQTPGQGLQFLFEYFSETQRNKGNFPGRFSGRQFSNSRSEMNVSTLELGDSALYLCASSITGTGQETQYFGPGTRLLVL.

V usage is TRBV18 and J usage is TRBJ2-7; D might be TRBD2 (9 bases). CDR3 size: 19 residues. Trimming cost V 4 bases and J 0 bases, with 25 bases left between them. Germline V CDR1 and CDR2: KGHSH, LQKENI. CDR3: CASSLSQGASGASSYEQYF. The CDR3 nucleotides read TGTGCCAGCTCACTTTCCCAGGGGGCTAGCGGGGCCAGCTCCTACGAGCAGTACTTC.

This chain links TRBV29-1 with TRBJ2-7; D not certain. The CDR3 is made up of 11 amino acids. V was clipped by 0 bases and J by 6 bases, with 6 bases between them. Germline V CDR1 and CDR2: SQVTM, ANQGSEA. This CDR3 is CSVEDPPEQYF. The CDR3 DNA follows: TGCAGCGTTGAAGATCCTCCCGAGCAGTACTTC.

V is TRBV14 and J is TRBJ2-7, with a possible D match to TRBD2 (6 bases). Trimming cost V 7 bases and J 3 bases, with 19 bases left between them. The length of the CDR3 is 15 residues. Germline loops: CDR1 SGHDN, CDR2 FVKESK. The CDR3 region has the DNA TGTGCCAGCACCTACGGGAGTCTAGGGGACTACGAGCAGTACTTC. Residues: CASTYGSLGDYEQYF.

The CDR3 DNA reads as TGCGCCAGCAGCCCGGGACAGAATAATGAAAAACTGTTTTTT. Residues: CASSPGQNNEKLFF. This chain links TRBV10-1 with TRBJ1-4; the match to TRBD1 covers 7 bases. The CDR3 spans 14 residues. CDR1 is WNHNN and CDR2 is SYGVQD in the germline V gene (reference sequence). V gave up 6 bases and J gave up 4 bases; unmatched junction bases: 5.

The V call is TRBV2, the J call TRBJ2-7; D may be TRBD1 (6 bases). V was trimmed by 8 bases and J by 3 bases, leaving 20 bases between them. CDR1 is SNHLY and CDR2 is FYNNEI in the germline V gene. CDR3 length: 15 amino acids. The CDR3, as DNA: TGTGCCAGCTCCTCAAACCGGGACACCTTCTACGAGCAGTACTTC. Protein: CASSSNRDTFYEQYF.

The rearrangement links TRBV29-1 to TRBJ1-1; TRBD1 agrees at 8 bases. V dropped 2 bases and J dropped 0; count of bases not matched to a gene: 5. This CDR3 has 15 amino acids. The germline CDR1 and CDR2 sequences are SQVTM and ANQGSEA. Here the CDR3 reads CSVEKGQVMNTEAFF. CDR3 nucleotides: TGCAGCGTTGAAAAGGGACAGGTCATGAACACTGAAGCTTTCTTT.

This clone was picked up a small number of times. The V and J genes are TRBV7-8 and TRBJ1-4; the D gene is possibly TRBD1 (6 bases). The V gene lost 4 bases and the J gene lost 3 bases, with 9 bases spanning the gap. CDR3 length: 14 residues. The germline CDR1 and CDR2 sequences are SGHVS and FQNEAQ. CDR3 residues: CASSYGTSNEKLFF. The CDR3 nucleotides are TGTGCCAGCAGCTACGGGACATCTAATGAAAAACTGTTTTTT.

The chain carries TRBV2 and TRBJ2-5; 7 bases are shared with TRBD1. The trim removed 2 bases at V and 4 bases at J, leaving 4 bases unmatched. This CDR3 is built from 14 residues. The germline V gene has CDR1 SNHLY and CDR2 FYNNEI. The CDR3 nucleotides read TGTGCCAGCAGTGAACCGCGACAGGGAGAGACCCAGTACTTC. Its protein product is CASSEPRQGETQYF.

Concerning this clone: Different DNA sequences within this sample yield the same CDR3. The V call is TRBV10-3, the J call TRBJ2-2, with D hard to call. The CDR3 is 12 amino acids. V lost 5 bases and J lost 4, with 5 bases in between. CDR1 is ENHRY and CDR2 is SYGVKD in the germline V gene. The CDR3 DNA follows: TGTGCCATCAGTCCAGGCACCGGGGAGCTGTTTTTT. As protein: CAISPGTGELFF.

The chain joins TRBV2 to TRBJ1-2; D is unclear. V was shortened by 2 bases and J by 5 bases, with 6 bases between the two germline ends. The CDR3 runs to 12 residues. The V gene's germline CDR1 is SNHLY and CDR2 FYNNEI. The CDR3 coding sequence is TGTGCCAGCAGTGAAACACCGTATGGCTACACCTTC. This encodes CASSETPYGYTF.

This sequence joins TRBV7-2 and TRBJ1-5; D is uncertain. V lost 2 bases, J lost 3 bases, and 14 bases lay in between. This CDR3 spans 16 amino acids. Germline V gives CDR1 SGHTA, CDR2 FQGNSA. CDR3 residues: CASSLSGSGINQPQHF. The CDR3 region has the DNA TGTGCCAGCAGCTTATCCGGTTCAGGTATCAATCAGCCCCAGCATTTT.

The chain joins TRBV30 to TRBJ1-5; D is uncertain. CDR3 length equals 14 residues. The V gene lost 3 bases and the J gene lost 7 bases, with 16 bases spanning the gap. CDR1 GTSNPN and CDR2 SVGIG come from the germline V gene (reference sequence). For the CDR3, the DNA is TGTGCCTGGAGCCGTGAGGCTGCTCAGCAGCCCCAGCATTTT. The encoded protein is CAWSREAAQQPQHF.

DNA for the CDR3: TGCGCCAGCAGCCAAGATACAACAGGGACGTACAATGAGCAGTTCTTC. This sequence encodes CASSQDTTGTYNEQFF. The rearrangement joins TRBV4-3 to TRBJ2-1; D might be TRBD1 (6 bases). Trimming took off 0 bases at V and 4 bases at J, with 13 bases between the two ends. CDR1 and CDR2 from the germline V gene are LGHNA and YSLEER. The CDR3 runs to 16 residues.

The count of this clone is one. CDR3 loop: CASSENLYEQYF. Written as DNA, the CDR3 is TGTGCCAGCAGTGAGAACCTATACGAGCAGTACTTC. This chain uses TRBV25-1 with TRBJ2-7; the D is unclear. The V gene's germline CDR1 is MGHDK and CDR2 SYGVNS. V gave up 3 bases and J gave up 4 bases, with 7 bases separating them. The CDR3 is made up of 12 amino acids.